The TCR beta chain under discussion was sequenced for a study of blood T cells in healthy people across ages. Study-level findings and limits: Donors of long life had a larger count of naive CD4+ cells and greater diversity than aged donors. Older individuals had lower TCR beta diversity per million T cells (the decline was roughly linear).

This clonotype came up a few times. Its antigen is still unknown. Trimming shortened V by 8 bases and J by 3 bases, and 20 bases separated the two germline ends. Germline-derived CDR1 and CDR2 are SNHLY and FYNNEI. The CDR3 is 15 residues long. A second PCR, run for roughly 7 to 12 cycles, used a sample-barcoded 5' primer plus a J-beta primer mix. MiXCR, run by TCRdb on the 5' RACE reads, gives a single entry per CDR3 protein. The profile shows some 1 million distinct CDR3 sequences, around 45% of them singletons. Input material: blood. V usage is TRBV2 and J usage is TRBJ2-7; D perhaps matches TRBD1 (5 bases). The sequence came from a woman in her fifties or sixties in good health. CDR3 nucleotide sequence: TGTGCCAGCGTTTGGCGAATGACAGAGAACTACGAGCAGTACTTC. As protein: CASVWRMTENYEQYF. Complete variable domain (other parts from reference TRBV2 and TRBJ2-7): EPEVTQTPSHQVTQMGQEVILRCVPISNHLYFYWYRQILGQKVEFLVSFYNNEISEKSEIFDDQFSVERPDGSNFTLKIRSTKLEDSAMYFCASVWRMTENYEQYFGPGTRLTVT.